Shown below are 27 T cell receptor beta chains from a single sample sequenced in a study of control samples from healthy donors and cancer patients (dated by TCRdb to the early 2020s). The library relied on the immunoSEQ multiplex PCR assay. TCRdb retrieved this table from immuneACCESS and kept in-frame rearrangements only. Not all clones are present; in checked studies, unresolved V genes account for under half, and no reason is known for the remainder. The sample table contains fewer than 65,000 clones; only one count was recorded for about 80% of them. Of the sample, 10% is held by the ten largest clones. The sequenced material came from blood. These receptors were collected from a man aged 65-85 years in good health.

This sequence joins TRBV7-2 and TRBJ1-1, with TRBD1 as a possible D gene (5 bases). Germline loops: CDR1 SGHTA, CDR2 FQGNSA. V was cut by 1 base and J by 12 bases, with 18 bases left in between. This CDR3 is 14 amino acids long. In DNA, the CDR3 is TGTGCCAGCAGCTTAGGAGGGCAGGGTAGTTTAACTTTCTTT. Protein sequence: CASSLGGQGSLTFF.

The chain links TRBV2 to TRBJ2-7; D perhaps matches TRBD2 (6 bases). This CDR3 is 14 amino acids long. The V end was cut by 7 bases, the J end by 2 bases, with 15 bases between. Germline CDR1 is SNHLY and CDR2 is FYNNEI. DNA for the CDR3: TGTGCCAGCATTGTGGGCGGGAACCCCTACGAGCAGTACTTC. It is translated as CASIVGGNPYEQYF.

The genes are TRBV28 and TRBJ2-1; 11 bases fit TRBD2. Germline V lookup: CDR1 MDHEN, CDR2 SYDVKM. J gave up 10 bases and V 4 bases, and 6 bases lay outside the gene matches. CDR3 length: 14 amino acids. DNA for the CDR3: TGTGCCAGCAGTTGGGCTAGCGGGGGGTCAGAGCAGTTCTTC. Its translation: CASSWASGGSEQFF. Full variable domain (rest looked up from reference TRBV28 and TRBJ2-1): DVKVTQSSRYLVKRTGEKVFLECVQDMDHENMFWYRQDPGLGLRLIYFSYDVKMKEKGDIPEGYSVSREKKERFSLILESASTNQTSMYLCASSWASGGSEQFFGPGTRLTVL.

This clone was counted only a few times. This chain joins TRBV18 and TRBJ2-2; TRBD1 matches at 10 bases. CDR3 length equals 16 residues. Germline values: CDR1 KGHSH, CDR2 LQKENI. V lost 6 bases, J lost 5 bases, and 9 bases stayed unmatched. CDR3 amino acids: CASSPAPGQGTGELFF. The CDR3 nucleotides are TGTGCCAGCTCGCCGGCGCCGGGACAGGGGACCGGGGAGCTGTTTTTT.

V usage is TRBV5-1 and J usage is TRBJ1-6; no reliable D call. The V gene's germline CDR1 is SGHRS and CDR2 YFSETQ. V lost 0 bases and J lost 7, with 8 bases in between. This CDR3 contains 14 residues. The CDR3 spells CASSLGELNSPLHF. CDR3 DNA: TGCGCCAGCAGCTTGGGAGAATTAAATTCACCCCTCCACTTT.

The rearrangement uses TRBV6-6 and TRBJ2-1, with TRBD1 identical over 8 bases. The germline V gene has CDR1 MNHNY and CDR2 SVGAGI (reference sequence). The length of the CDR3 is 16 residues. Germline trimming cut 5 bases from V and 3 bases from J; bases unmatched to any gene: 9. In DNA form, the CDR3 reads TGTGCCAGCAGTCGGTGGGCAGGGGGCGGCTACAATGAGCAGTTCTTC. It translates to CASSRWAGGGYNEQFF.

This clone has a handful of counts. V and J are TRBV6-5 and TRBJ1-2; the D gene is possibly TRBD1 (5 bases). Germline values: CDR1 MNHEY, CDR2 SVGAGI. The CDR3 has 15 amino acids. V lost 5 bases to trimming and J lost 7 bases, with 20 bases between them. The CDR3 bases are TGTGCCAGCAGTCCCCCATTCCTCGACGGGGCTGGCTACACCTTC. It encodes CASSPPFLDGAGYTF.

This clone was counted a single time. The chain uses TRBV5-4 and TRBJ2-1; perhaps TRBD1 as D (5 bases). V lost 4 bases and J 5 bases, leaving 16 bases between the germline ends. The CDR3 covers 15 residues. The V gene's germline CDR1 is SGHNT and CDR2 YYREEE (reference sequence). CDR3 in DNA: TGTGCCAGCAGCATAGACAGTTTTATAAACAATGAGCAGTTCTTC. Translated, it gives CASSIDSFINNEQFF.

As regards this clone: Different DNA sequences within this sample yield the same CDR3. The rearrangement uses TRBV5-4 and TRBJ1-5; perhaps TRBD1 as D (5 bases). CDR1 and CDR2 from the germline V gene are SGHNT and YYREEE (reference sequence). The CDR3 runs 15 residues. V shed 0 bases and J shed 5 bases, with 12 bases lying between them. The CDR3 coding sequence is TGTGCCAGCAGCTTGGCAGGGAGCCGGGATCAGCCCCAGCATTTT. Its translation is CASSLAGSRDQPQHF.

The chain joins TRBV6-6 to TRBJ2-3; 9 bases are a match to TRBD2. From germline, CDR1 is MNHNY and CDR2 SVGAGI (reference sequence). V was clipped by 4 bases and J by 0 bases; unmatched bases: 5. The CDR3 is 16 residues long. In nucleotides, the CDR3 is TGTGCCAGCAGTTCCCAGGGACTAGCTAGCACAGATACGCAGTATTTT. Translated: CASSSQGLASTDTQYF.

This clone was counted only a few times. This chain links TRBV11-2 with TRBJ2-7; the D call may be TRBD1 or TRBD2 (5 bases each). This CDR3 is built from 15 residues. In germline, CDR1 is SGHAT, CDR2 FQNNGV. Trimming shortened V by 5 bases and J by 4 bases, and 18 bases separated the two germline ends. The DNA for the CDR3 is TGTGCCAGCAGCCCTTTTTGGGGGACCCTATACGAGCAGTACTTC. Translated: CASSPFWGTLYEQYF.

This chain joins TRBV29-1 and TRBJ1-2, with 10 bases matching TRBD1. The germline CDR1 and CDR2 sequences are SQVTM and ANQGSEA. CDR3 length equals 15 residues. J was trimmed by 4 bases and V by 6 bases; bases with no gene match: 11. The CDR3 spells CSVGTGTGEPYGYTF. The CDR3 bases are TGCAGCGTGGGAACCGGGACAGGGGAACCCTATGGCTACACCTTC.

This CDR3 is CASRRDSSYTF. The CDR3 DNA reads as TGTGCCAGCAGGAGGGACAGCAGTTACACCTTC. This chain connects TRBV2 to TRBJ1-2, with 7 bases matching TRBD1. Germline V CDR1 and CDR2: SNHLY, FYNNEI. V shed 6 bases and J 11 bases; nucleotides not matched to a gene: 6. The CDR3 spans 11 residues.

This clone has more than one count but fewer than ten. The gene calls are TRBV4-1 and TRBJ2-7, with 9 bases that match TRBD1. Germline trimming cut 2 bases from V and 6 bases from J; bases unmatched to any gene: 11. CDR3 length: 16 residues. Germline values: CDR1 MGHRA, CDR2 YSYEKL. The CDR3 reads CASSQPPGQGLGEQYF. CDR3 nucleotides: TGCGCCAGCAGCCAACCTCCGGGACAGGGATTGGGCGAGCAGTACTTC.

The chain employs TRBV18 and TRBJ1-1; D is uncertain. The germline CDR1 and CDR2 sequences are KGHSH and LQKENI. Trimming took 1 base from V and 0 from J, leaving 6 bases between them. The CDR3 extends over 14 amino acids. This CDR3 reads CASSPRRVNTEAFF. CDR3 nucleotides: TGTGCCAGCTCACCACGGCGAGTGAACACTGAAGCTTTCTTT.

V and J are TRBV19 and TRBJ1-2; TRBD1 agrees at 7 bases. The CDR3 totals 12 residues. V shed 10 bases and J 2 bases; nucleotides not matched to a gene: 4. CDR1 and CDR2 (germline): LNHDA, SQIVND (reference sequence). CDR3 protein: CATRDSNYGYTF. CDR3 bases: TGTGCCACTAGGGACAGCAACTATGGCTACACCTTC.

The CDR3 DNA reads TGCGCCAGCAGTGACGGGACAGGGTCGTACTTAGCCCAGTACTTC. Residues: CASSDGTGSYLAQYF. V gene TRBV5-1 combines with J gene TRBJ2-5, with 9 positions matching TRBD1. V lost 5 bases and J lost 9; bases outside the gene matches: 14. Looked up from germline, CDR1 is SGHRS and CDR2 is YFSETQ. There are 15 residues in the CDR3.

This chain connects TRBV4-1 to TRBJ2-7; 9 nucleotides line up with TRBD2. The CDR3 runs to 15 residues. V shed 1 base, J shed 4 bases, and the junction held 5 bases outside the gene matches. Germline loops: CDR1 MGHRA, CDR2 YSYEKL. DNA for the CDR3: TGCGCCAGCAGCCAAGGCCTAGCGGGACGTTACGAGCAGTACTTC. This translates into CASSQGLAGRYEQYF.

The J gene is TRBJ1-2, the V gene TRBV5-6; TRBD1 matches at 7 bases. CDR3 length equals 16 residues. CDR1 is SGHDT and CDR2 is YYEEEE in the germline V gene. V lost 6 bases and J lost 6; bases outside the gene matches: 17. Here the CDR3 DNA reads TGTGCCAGCAACGTGCTAACAGGGGACGCTCGAGATGGCTACACCTTC. Its translation: CASNVLTGDARDGYTF.

The CDR3 sequence is CAWSGAVRVYGYTF. CDR3 coding DNA: TGTGCCTGGAGTGGGGCCGTCCGTGTCTATGGCTACACCTTC. This chain connects TRBV30 to TRBJ1-2; no clear D gene. Per germline, CDR1 GTSNPN and CDR2 SVGIG (reference sequence). Trimming removed 1 base from V and 4 bases from J, with 13 bases in between. The CDR3 extends over 14 amino acids.

This clone was found once. The J gene is TRBJ2-3, the V gene TRBV5-1, with a tentative D call TRBD1 (6 bases). The germline gives CDR1 SGHRS, CDR2 YFSETQ. This CDR3 comprises 15 residues. V lost 4 bases to trimming and J lost 5 bases, with 17 bases between them. The CDR3 coding sequence is TGCGCCAGCAGCCGCGTCCATTTGACAGGAGATACGCAGTATTTT. Encoded protein: CASSRVHLTGDTQYF.

This clone appeared once. The V and J genes are TRBV19 and TRBJ1-1; D is possibly TRBD1 (5 bases). V was trimmed by 6 bases and J by 1 base, leaving 12 bases between them. The CDR3 spans 14 residues. The germline CDR1 and CDR2 sequences are LNHDA and SQIVND (reference sequence). The CDR3 reads CASSMMGGNTEAFF. The CDR3, as DNA: TGTGCCAGTAGCATGATGGGGGGGAACACTGAAGCTTTCTTT. The variable domain in full, with the rest retrieved from reference TRBV19 and TRBJ1-1, is DGGITQSPKYLFRKEGQNVTLSCEQNLNHDAMYWYRQDPGQGLRLIYYSQIVNDFQKGDIAEGYSVSREKKESFPLTVTSAQKNPTAFYLCASSMMGGNTEAFFGQGTRLTVV.

In its sample, this clone was seen a few times. The gene calls are TRBV29-1 and TRBJ2-2; D not certain. Trimming took off 4 bases at V and 3 bases at J, with 12 bases between the two ends. CDR3 length: 14 amino acids. Germline V gives CDR1 SQVTM, CDR2 ANQGSEA. Written as DNA, the CDR3 is TGCAGCGTTGGGGTAACCTTGGACACCGGGGAGCTGTTTTTT. Amino acids: CSVGVTLDTGELFF.

The rearrangement joins TRBV7-9 to TRBJ1-5; weak D call: TRBD1 (5 bases). CDR1 and CDR2 from the germline V gene are SEHNR and FQNEAQ (reference sequence). V gave up 4 bases and J gave up 1 base, with 11 bases separating them. The CDR3 extends over 15 amino acids. Here the CDR3 reads CASSWSGDSNQPQHF. Here the CDR3 DNA reads TGTGCCAGCAGCTGGTCGGGGGACAGCAATCAGCCCCAGCATTTT.

J is TRBJ2-1 and V is TRBV5-8, with 11 nucleotides matching TRBD2. This CDR3 contains 15 residues. Germline V lookup: CDR1 SGHTS, CDR2 YDEGEE. After removal of 3 bases from V and 5 bases from J, the junction contained 4 bases not matched to a gene. This chain's CDR3 is CASSWKGLADNEQFF. CDR3 nucleotides: TGTGCCAGCAGCTGGAAGGGACTAGCGGACAATGAGCAGTTCTTC.

This clone appeared once. The CDR3 bases are TGTGCCAGCAGCTTTAGGTGGACATCAGAGACCCAGTACTTC. This gives the protein CASSFRWTSETQYF. V and J are TRBV11-2 and TRBJ2-5; TRBD1 might be the D (5 bases). The CDR3 runs 14 residues. Germline loops: CDR1 SGHAT, CDR2 FQNNGV. The V gene lost 3 bases and the J gene lost 4 bases, with 12 bases spanning the gap.

The rearrangement links TRBV12-5 to TRBJ2-5, with 8 bases matching TRBD2. V dropped 2 bases and J dropped 4; count of bases not matched to a gene: 6. Germline V gene lookup returns CDR1 LGHNT and CDR2 FRNRAP. The CDR3 is made up of 15 amino acids. The CDR3 loop reads CASGLSSGSLETQYF. DNA of the CDR3: TGTGCTAGTGGTTTGTCCAGCGGGAGTTTAGAGACCCAGTACTTC.